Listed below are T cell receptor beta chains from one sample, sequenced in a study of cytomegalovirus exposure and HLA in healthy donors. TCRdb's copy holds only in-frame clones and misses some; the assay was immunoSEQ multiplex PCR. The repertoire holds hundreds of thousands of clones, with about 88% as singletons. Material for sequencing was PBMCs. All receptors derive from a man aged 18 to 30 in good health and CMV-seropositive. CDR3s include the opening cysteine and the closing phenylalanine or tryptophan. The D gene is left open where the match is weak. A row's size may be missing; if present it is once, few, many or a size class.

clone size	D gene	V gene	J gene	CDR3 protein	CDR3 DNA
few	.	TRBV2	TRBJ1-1	CASSWTTDTEAFF	TGTGCCAGCTCCTGGACGACGGACACTGAAGCTTTCTTT
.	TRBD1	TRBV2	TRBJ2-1	CASMPGTGNEQFF	TGTGCCAGCATGCCCGGGACAGGTAATGAGCAGTTCTTC
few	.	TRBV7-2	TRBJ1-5	CASSQGIYSNQPQHF	TGTGCCAGCAGCCAGGGGATTTATAGCAATCAGCCCCAGCATTTT
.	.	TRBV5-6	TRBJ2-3	CASSLMDTQYF	TGTGCCAGCAGCTTGATGGATACGCAGTATTTT
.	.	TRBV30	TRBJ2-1	CAWSVLGNEQFF	TGTGCCTGGAGTGTACTCGGGAATGAGCAGTTCTTC
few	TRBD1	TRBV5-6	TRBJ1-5	CASSRFGTGLNQPQHF	TGTGCCAGCAGTAGATTCGGGACAGGGCTCAATCAGCCCCAGCATTTT
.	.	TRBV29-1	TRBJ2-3	CSVESRAADTQYF	TGCAGCGTTGAATCCAGGGCCGCAGATACGCAGTATTTT
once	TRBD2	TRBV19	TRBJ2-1	CASSIGGRVANEQFF	TGTGCCAGTAGTATAGGCGGGAGGGTCGCTAATGAGCAGTTCTTC
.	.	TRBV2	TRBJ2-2	CASSGGANTGELFF	TGTGCCAGCAGTGGGGGTGCGAACACCGGGGAGCTGTTTTTT
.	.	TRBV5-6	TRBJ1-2	CASRQGLAGEPYGYTF	TGTGCCAGCAGACAAGGCCTAGCGGGAGAACCCTATGGCTACACCTTC
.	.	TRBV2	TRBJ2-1	CASSAKSWGEQFF	TGTGCCAGCAGTGCAAAGTCTTGGGGTGAGCAGTTCTTC
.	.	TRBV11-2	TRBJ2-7	CASSLGGEYEQYF	TGTGCCAGCAGCTTAGGCGGGGAGTACGAGCAGTACTTC
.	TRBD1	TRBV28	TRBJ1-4	CASSFPRQGAREKLFF	TGTGCCAGCAGTTTCCCCAGGCAGGGGGCTCGGGAAAAACTGTTTTTT
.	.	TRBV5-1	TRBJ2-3	CASSSTSTDTQYF	TGCGCCAGCAGCTCGACCAGCACAGATACGCAGTATTTT
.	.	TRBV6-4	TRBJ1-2	CASSDSSEGRGYTF	TGTGCCAGCAGTGACTCGAGCGAGGGGCGCGGCTACACCTTC
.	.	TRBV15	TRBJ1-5	CATSQGISNQPQHF	TGTGCCACCAGCCAGGGCATCAGCAATCAGCCCCAGCATTTT
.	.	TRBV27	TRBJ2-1	CASNLSQRAYNEQFF	TGTGCCAGCAACTTAAGCCAGCGGGCTTACAATGAGCAGTTCTTC
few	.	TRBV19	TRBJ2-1	CASSMVDLDLDTEQFF	TGTGCCAGTAGTATGGTGGATTTAGACCTAGATACTGAGCAGTTCTTC
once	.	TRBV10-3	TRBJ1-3	CAISESWPEDF	TGTGCCATCAGTGAGTCGTGGCCAGAGGATTTT
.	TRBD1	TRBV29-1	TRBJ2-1	CSAGGGQGSDEQFF	TGCAGCGCCGGTGGAGGACAGGGGTCGGATGAGCAGTTCTTC
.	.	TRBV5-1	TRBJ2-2	CASSFNRNGELFF	TGCGCCAGCAGCTTCAACAGGAACGGGGAGCTGTTTTTT
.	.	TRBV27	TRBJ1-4	CASSLSPQPYATNEKLFF	TGTGCCAGCAGTTTATCGCCGCAGCCCTATGCAACTAATGAAAAACTGTTTTTT
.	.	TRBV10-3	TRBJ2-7	CAISESGLYEQYF	TGTGCCATCAGTGAGTCGGGGCTATACGAGCAGTACTTC